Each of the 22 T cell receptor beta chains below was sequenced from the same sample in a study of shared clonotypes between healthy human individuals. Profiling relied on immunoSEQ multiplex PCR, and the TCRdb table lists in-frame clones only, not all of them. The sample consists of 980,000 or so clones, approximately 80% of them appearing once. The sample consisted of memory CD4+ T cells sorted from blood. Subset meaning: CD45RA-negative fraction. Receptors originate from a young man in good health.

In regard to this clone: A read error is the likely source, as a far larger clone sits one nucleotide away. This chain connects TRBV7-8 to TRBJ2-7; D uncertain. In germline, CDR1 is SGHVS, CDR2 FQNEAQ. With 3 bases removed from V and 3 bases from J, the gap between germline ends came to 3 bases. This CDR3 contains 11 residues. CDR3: CASSFNYEQYF. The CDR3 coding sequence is TGTGCCAGCAGCTTTAACTACGAGCAGTACTTC.

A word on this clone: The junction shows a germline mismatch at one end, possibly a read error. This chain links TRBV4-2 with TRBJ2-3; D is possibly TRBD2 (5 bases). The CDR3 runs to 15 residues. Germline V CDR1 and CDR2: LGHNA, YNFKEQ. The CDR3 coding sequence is TGTGCCAGCAGTCAAGAGCGGCTTAAAGAAGATACGCAGTATTTT. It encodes CASSQERLKEDTQYF.

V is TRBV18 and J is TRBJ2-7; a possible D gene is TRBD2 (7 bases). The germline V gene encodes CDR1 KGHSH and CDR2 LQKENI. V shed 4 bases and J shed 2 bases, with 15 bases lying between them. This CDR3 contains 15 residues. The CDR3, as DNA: TGTGCCAGCTCACGGGCCAGGGGAGGGACCTACGAGCAGTACTTC. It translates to CASSRARGGTYEQYF.

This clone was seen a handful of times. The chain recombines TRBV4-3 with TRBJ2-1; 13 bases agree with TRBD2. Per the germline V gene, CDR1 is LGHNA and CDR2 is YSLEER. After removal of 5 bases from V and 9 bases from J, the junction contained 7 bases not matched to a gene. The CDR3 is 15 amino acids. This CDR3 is CASSIGLAGVVEQFF. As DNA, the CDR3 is TGCGCCAGCAGCATCGGACTAGCGGGAGTGGTTGAGCAGTTCTTC.

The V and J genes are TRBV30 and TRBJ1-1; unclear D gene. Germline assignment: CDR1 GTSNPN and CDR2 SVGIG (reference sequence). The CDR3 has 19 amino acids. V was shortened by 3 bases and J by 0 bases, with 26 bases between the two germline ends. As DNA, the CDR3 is TGTGCCTGGAGGCGACCTCATTGGGCAGCCGAACCTTTGAACACTGAAGCTTTCTTT. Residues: CAWRRPHWAAEPLNTEAFF.

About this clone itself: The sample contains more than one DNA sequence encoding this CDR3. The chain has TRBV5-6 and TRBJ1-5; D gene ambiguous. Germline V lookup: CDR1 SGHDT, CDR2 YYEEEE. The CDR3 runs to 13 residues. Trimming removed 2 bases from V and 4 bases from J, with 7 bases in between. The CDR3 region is CASSFTGNQPQHF. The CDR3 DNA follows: TGTGCCAGCAGCTTCACGGGGAATCAGCCCCAGCATTTT.

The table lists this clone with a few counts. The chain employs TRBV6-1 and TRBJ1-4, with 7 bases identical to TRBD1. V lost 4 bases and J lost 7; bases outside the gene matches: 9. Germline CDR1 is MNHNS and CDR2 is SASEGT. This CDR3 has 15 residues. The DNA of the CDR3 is TGTGCCAGCAGTGCGTCGGGACAGTCAATTGAAAAACTGTTTTTT. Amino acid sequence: CASSASGQSIEKLFF.

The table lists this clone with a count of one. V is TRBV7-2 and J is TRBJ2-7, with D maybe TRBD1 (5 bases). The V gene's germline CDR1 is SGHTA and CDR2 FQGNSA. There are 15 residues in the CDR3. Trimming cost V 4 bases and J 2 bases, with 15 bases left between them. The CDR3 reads CASSYDSFPTYEQYF. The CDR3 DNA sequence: TGTGCCAGCAGCTATGACAGTTTCCCCACCTACGAGCAGTACTTC.

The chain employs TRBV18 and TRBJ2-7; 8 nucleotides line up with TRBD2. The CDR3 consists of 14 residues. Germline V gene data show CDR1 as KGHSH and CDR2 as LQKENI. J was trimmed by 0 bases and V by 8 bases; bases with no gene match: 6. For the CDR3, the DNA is TGTGCCAGCACCGGGGGGGGCAGCTCCTACGAGCAGTACTTC. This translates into CASTGGGSSYEQYF. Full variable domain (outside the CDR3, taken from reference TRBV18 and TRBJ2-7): NAGVMQNPRHLVRRRGQEARLRCSPMKGHSHVYWYRQLPEEGLKFMVYLQKENIIDESGMPKERFSAEFPKEGPSILRIQQVVRGDSAAYFCASTGGGSSYEQYFGPGTRLTVT.

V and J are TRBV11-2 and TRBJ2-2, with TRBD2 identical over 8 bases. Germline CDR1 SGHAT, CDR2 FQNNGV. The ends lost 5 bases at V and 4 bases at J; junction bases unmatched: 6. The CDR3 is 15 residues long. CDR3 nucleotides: TGTGCCAGCAGCCGCGGACTAGCCGGCACCGGGGAGCTGTTTTTT. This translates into CASSRGLAGTGELFF.

The CDR3 region is CASSLGQGNFVDTQYF. Here the CDR3 DNA reads TGCGCCAGCAGCTTAGGACAGGGGAACTTTGTGGATACGCAGTATTTT. The V call is TRBV5-1, the J call TRBJ2-3, with TRBD1 identical over 9 bases. After removal of 2 bases from V and 6 bases from J, the junction contained 10 bases not matched to a gene. The CDR3 sequence is 16 residues long. CDR1 is SGHRS, CDR2 YFSETQ, per germline.

The DNA of the CDR3 is TGTGCCAGCAGTATCCAGTTAGGTACCATATATTTT. Protein: CASSIQLGTIYF. The genes are TRBV28 and TRBJ1-3; D is unclear. The V end lost 5 bases, the J end lost 10 bases, and 12 bases lay between the germline ends. This CDR3 has 12 residues. Germline V gene data show CDR1 as MDHEN and CDR2 as SYDVKM.

The CDR3 region has the DNA TGCGCCAGCAGCAAATCGCCGGGACTACTATCCACAGATACGCAGTATTTT. Protein: CASSKSPGLLSTDTQYF. This chain uses TRBV5-1 with TRBJ2-3; 7 bases line up with TRBD2. CDR1 is SGHRS, CDR2 YFSETQ, per germline. The CDR3 has 17 residues. V was pared by 4 bases and J by 2 bases, with 13 bases of the junction left unmatched.

The CDR3 region has the DNA TGTGCCAGCAGCGTAGCCTCCCTCGGGAATGAGCAGTTCTTC. Translating it yields CASSVASLGNEQFF. V usage is TRBV9 and J usage is TRBJ2-1; the D is unclear. Germline V gene data show CDR1 as SGDLS and CDR2 as YYNGEE. This CDR3 is built from 14 residues. With 0 bases removed from V and 7 bases from J, the gap between germline ends came to 11 bases.

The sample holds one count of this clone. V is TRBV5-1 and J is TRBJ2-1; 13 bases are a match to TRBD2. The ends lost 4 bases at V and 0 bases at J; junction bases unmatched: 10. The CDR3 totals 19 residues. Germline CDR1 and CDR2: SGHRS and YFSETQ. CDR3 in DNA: TGCGCCAGCAGCACACCGGGACTAGCGGGACTTCACTCCTACAATGAGCAGTTCTTC. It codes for CASSTPGLAGLHSYNEQFF.

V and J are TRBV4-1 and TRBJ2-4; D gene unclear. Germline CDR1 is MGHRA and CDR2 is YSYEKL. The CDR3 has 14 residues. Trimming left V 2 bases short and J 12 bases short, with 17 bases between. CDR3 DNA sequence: TGCGCCAGCAGCCAATCGACGGAAATGGGTAATCAGTACTTC. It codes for CASSQSTEMGNQYF.

The CDR3 region is CASSLVGGPTYNEQFF. The CDR3 DNA follows: TGTGCCAGCAGCTTAGTCGGGGGGCCGACCTACAATGAGCAGTTCTTC. The chain has TRBV7-9 and TRBJ2-1; maybe TRBD2 (7 bases). CDR1 SEHNR and CDR2 FQNEAQ come from the germline V gene (reference sequence). Between the trimmed V and J ends, which lost 1 base and 2 bases, there was a span of 12 bases. The CDR3 is made up of 16 amino acids.

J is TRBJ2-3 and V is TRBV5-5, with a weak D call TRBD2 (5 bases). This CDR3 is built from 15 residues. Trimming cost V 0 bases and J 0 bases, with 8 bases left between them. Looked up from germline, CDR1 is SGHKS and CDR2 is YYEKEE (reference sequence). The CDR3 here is CASSLGGASTDTQYF. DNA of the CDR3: TGTGCCAGCAGCTTGGGGGGAGCTAGCACAGATACGCAGTATTTT.

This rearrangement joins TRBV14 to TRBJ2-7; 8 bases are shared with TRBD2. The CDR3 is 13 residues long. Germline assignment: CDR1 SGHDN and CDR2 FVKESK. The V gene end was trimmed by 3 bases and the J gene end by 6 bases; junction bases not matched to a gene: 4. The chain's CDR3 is CASSQGAGGEQYF. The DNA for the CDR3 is TGTGCCAGCAGCCAGGGGGCGGGAGGCGAGCAGTACTTC.

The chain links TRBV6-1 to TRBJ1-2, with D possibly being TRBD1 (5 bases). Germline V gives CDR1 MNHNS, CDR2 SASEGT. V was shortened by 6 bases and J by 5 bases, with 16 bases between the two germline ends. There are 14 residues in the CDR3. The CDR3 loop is CASSLGRGEYGYTF. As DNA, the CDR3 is TGTGCCAGCAGCCTGGGGAGGGGTGAATATGGCTACACCTTC.

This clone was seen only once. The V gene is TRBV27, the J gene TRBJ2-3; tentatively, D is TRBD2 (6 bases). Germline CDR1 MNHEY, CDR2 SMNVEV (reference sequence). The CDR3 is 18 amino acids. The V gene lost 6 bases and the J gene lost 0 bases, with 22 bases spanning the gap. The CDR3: CASSRVKLRDSSTDTQYF. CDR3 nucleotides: TGTGCCAGCAGCCGTGTAAAACTCCGGGACTCGAGCACAGATACGCAGTATTTT.

CDR3 sequence reads: CASRGGSTGANVLTF. CDR3 DNA sequence: TGTGCCAGCAGGGGGGGTAGCACTGGGGCCAACGTCCTGACTTTC. The V call is TRBV6-6, the J call TRBJ2-6; D perhaps matches TRBD2 (6 bases). V lost 6 bases to trimming and J lost 2 bases, with 11 bases between them. Germline loops: CDR1 MNHNY, CDR2 SVGAGI (reference sequence). The CDR3 covers 15 residues.